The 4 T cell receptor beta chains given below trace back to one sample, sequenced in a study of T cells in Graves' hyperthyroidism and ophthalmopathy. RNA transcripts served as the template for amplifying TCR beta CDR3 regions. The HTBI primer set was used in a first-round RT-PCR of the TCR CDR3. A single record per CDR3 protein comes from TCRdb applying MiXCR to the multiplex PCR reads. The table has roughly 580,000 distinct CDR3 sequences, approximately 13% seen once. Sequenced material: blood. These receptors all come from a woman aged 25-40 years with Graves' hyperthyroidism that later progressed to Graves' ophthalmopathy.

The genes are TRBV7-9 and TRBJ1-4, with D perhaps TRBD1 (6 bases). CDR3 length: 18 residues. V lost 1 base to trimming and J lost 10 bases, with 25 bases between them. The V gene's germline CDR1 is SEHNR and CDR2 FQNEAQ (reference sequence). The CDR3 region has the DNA TGTGCCAGCAGCTTAGATTCTGGAGCAGGGGCGGCTACAGGAAAACTGTTTTTT. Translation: CASSLDSGAGAATGKLFF.

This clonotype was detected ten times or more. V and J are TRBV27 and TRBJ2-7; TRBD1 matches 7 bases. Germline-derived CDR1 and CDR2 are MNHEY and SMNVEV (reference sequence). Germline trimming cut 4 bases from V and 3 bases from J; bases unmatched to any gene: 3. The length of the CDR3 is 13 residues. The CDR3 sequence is CASSSTGFYEQYF. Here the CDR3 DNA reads TGTGCCAGCAGTTCGACAGGGTTCTACGAGCAGTACTTC.

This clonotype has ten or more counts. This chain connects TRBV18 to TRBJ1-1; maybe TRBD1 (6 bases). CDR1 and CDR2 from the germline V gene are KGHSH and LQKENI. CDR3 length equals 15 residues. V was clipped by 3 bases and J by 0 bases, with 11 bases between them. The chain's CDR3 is CASSPGTIMNTEAFF. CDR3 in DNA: TGTGCCAGCTCACCGGGGACAATTATGAACACTGAAGCTTTCTTT.

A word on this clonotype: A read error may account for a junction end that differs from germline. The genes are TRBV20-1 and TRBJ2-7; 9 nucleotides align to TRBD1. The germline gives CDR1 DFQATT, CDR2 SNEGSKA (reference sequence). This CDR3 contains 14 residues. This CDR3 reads CSVREYGTGYEQYF. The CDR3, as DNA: TGCAGTGTTAGAGAGTACGGGACAGGGTACGAGCAGTACTTC.